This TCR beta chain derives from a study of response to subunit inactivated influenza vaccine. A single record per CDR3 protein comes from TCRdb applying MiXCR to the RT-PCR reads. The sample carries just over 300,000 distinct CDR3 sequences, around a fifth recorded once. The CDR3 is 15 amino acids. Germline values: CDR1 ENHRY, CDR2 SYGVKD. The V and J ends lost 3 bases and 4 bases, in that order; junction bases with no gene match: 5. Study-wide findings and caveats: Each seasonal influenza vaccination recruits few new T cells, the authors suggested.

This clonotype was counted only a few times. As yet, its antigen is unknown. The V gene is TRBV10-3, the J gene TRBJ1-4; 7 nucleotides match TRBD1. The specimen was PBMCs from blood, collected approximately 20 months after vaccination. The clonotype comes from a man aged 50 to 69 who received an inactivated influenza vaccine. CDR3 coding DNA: TGTGCCATCAGTGATACAGGGGTTCTTAATGAAAAACTGTTTTTT. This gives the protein CAISDTGVLNEKLFF.